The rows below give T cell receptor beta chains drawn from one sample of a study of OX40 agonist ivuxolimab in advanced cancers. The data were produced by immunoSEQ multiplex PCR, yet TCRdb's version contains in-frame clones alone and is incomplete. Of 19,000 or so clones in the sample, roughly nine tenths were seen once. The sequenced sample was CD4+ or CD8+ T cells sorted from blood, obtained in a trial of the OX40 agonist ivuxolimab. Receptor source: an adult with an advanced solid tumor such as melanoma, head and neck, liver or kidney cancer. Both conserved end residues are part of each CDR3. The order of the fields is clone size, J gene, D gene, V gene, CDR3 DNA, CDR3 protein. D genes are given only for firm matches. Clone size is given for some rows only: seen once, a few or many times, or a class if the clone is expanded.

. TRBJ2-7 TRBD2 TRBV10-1 TGCGCCAGCATCCCAAGATCTTCCGGGACTAGCGGGACCTCCTACGAGCAGTACTTC CASIPRSSGTSGTSYEQYF
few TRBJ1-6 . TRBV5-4 TGTGCCAGCAGCTTGGCGTCTACAGATTCACCCCTCCACTTT CASSLASTDSPLHF
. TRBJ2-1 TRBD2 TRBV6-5 TGTGCCAGCAGTCCCGGACTAGCGGGGGTCCTCGAGCAGTTCTTC CASSPGLAGVLEQFF
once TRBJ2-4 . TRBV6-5 TGTGCCACCACAGGATCAGGGGAAAACATTCAGTACTTC CATTGSGENIQYF
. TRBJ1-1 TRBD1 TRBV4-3 TGCGCCAGCAGCCCAGGACAGGGAGGGGCTTTCTTT CASSPGQGGAFF
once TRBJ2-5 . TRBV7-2 TGTGCCAGCAGCCTAAATTCGGGTCCAGAGACCCAGTACTTC CASSLNSGPETQYF
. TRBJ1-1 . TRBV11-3 TGTGCCAGCAGCTTAGGGGGGAACACTGAAGCTTTCTTT CASSLGGNTEAFF
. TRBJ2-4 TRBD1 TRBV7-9 TGTGCCAGCAGCTTACGACAGGGGGCCAACATTCAGTACTTC CASSLRQGANIQYF
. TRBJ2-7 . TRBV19 TGTGCCAGTAGTACCCACAGGGAGGGCGAGCAGTACTTC CASSTHREGEQYF
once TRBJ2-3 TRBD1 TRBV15 TGTGCCACCAGCAGAGGTCAGGGGGCGCAGGGGGATACGCAGTATTTT CATSRGQGAQGDTQYF
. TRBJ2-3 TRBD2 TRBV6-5 TGTGCCAGCACTGCTAGCGGGAGTTCAGATACGCAGTATTTT CASTASGSSDTQYF